These 11 T cell receptor beta chains share one sample of origin, sequenced in a study of identical twins. TCRdb reprocessed the 5' RACE reads via MiXCR and lists one record per CDR3 protein. This sample carries roughly 1,500,000 distinct CDR3 sequences, about 32% of them seen once, and the ten largest clones take approximately 0.25%. The sample consisted of cord blood. The receptors were sampled from a newborn girl in good health.

This clonotype was detected only a few times. The V and J genes are TRBV12-3 or TRBV12-4 and TRBJ2-3; 9 nucleotides line up with TRBD1. The CDR3 runs to 15 residues. Germline trimming cut 3 bases from V and 4 bases from J; bases unmatched to any gene: 5. This chain's CDR3 is CASSFGDREADTQYF. CDR3 nucleotide sequence: TGTGCCAGCAGTTTTGGGGACAGGGAAGCAGATACGCAGTATTTT.

This clonotype appeared a few times. The chain uses TRBV5-1 and TRBJ2-3; the D gene could be TRBD1 or TRBD2 (5 bases each). This CDR3 has 14 amino acids. V shed 4 bases and J shed 2 bases, with 11 bases lying between them. CDR1 and CDR2 (germline): SGHRS, YFSETQ. Written as DNA, the CDR3 is TGCGCCAGCAGCATCCGGGACCTCACAGATACGCAGTATTTT. Protein sequence: CASSIRDLTDTQYF.

This clonotype was seen more than once but under ten times. The genes are TRBV5-5 and TRBJ2-1; no definite D call. The V end lost 2 bases, the J end lost 6 bases, and 9 bases lay between the germline ends. The CDR3 loop spans 13 amino acids. CDR1 is SGHKS, CDR2 YYEKEE, per germline (reference sequence). In nucleotides, the CDR3 is TGTGCCAGCAGCTTAGGGCAGAGCAATGAGCAGTTCTTC. Encoded protein: CASSLGQSNEQFF. Using reference TRBV5-5 and TRBJ2-1 for the parts outside the CDR3, the full variable domain is DAGVTQSPTHLIKTRGQQVTLRCSPISGHKSVSWYQQVLGQGPQFIFQYYEKEERGRGNFPDRFSARQFPNYSSELNVNALLLGDSALYLCASSLGQSNEQFFGPGTRLTVL.

This clonotype was counted between two and nine times. The chain recombines TRBV6-6 with TRBJ1-2; maybe TRBD1 (5 bases). CDR3 length equals 13 residues. Looked up from germline, CDR1 is MNHNY and CDR2 is SVGAGI (reference sequence). V was pared by 8 bases and J by 4 bases, with 14 bases between. CDR3 residues: CASRLSQGYGYTF. CDR3 bases: TGTGCCAGCCGCCTATCGCAGGGCTATGGCTACACCTTC.

This clonotype was counted between two and nine times. V is TRBV28 and J is TRBJ2-7; D gene uncertain. The CDR3 contains 15 residues. Germline CDR1 MDHEN, CDR2 SYDVKM. V dropped 4 bases and J dropped 2 bases, with 15 bases sitting between them. In DNA, the CDR3 is TGTGCCAGCAGTTCCGCGGCAGGCGGTACCTACGAGCAGTACTTC. Residues: CASSSAAGGTYEQYF.

This clonotype was counted only a few times. The V and J genes are TRBV21-1 and TRBJ1-2; no DNA check was done on the table's D call, TRBD1. TRBV21-1 has pseudogene status. The CDR3 runs 13 residues. The CDR3 sequence: CASRHRGNYGYTF. As DNA, the CDR3 is TGTGCCAGCCGCCACAGGGGAAACTATGGCTACACCTTC.

This clonotype was found a few times. The genes are TRBV5-1 and TRBJ2-7; D uncertain. V lost 0 bases and J lost 0, with 10 bases in between. The CDR3 has 15 amino acids. The germline gives CDR1 SGHRS, CDR2 YFSETQ. This chain's CDR3 is CASSLVAVSSYEQYF. DNA of the CDR3: TGCGCCAGCAGCTTGGTGGCGGTAAGCTCCTACGAGCAGTACTTC.

The rearrangement uses TRBV6-7 and TRBJ1-1; D gene ambiguous. TRBV6-7 is filed as an ORF, its function uncertain. The CDR3 is made up of 15 amino acids. Trimming pared 9 bases from V and 2 bases from J, leaving 19 bases between. CDR3 residues: CASFFPSPLNTEAFF. DNA for the CDR3: TGTGCCAGTTTTTTCCCGTCCCCTCTAAACACTGAAGCTTTCTTT.

This clonotype turned up a few times. J is TRBJ2-3 and V is TRBV14; TRBD2 matches 13 bases. Germline CDR1 is SGHDN and CDR2 is FVKESK. The CDR3 covers 16 residues. Losses at the gene ends were 2 bases for V and 8 bases for J; bases not matched to a gene: 7. The CDR3, as DNA: TGTGCCAGCAGCCAAATCAGGACTAGCGGGAGTGGTACGCAGTATTTT. Residues: CASSQIRTSGSGTQYF.

This sequence joins TRBV2 and TRBJ1-6; TRBD1 matches 7 bases. This CDR3 contains 15 residues. Germline values: CDR1 SNHLY, CDR2 FYNNEI. Losses at the gene ends were 8 bases for V and 9 bases for J; bases not matched to a gene: 13. The CDR3 reads CASLGLTGRSSPLHF. The CDR3 DNA reads as TGTGCCAGCTTGGGGCTGACAGGGCGGAGTTCACCCCTCCACTTT.

The chain joins TRBV20-1 to TRBJ1-5; D is perhaps TRBD1 (5 bases). Trimming pared 6 bases from V and 2 bases from J, leaving 14 bases between. The germline CDR1 and CDR2 sequences are DFQATT and SNEGSKA (reference sequence). The CDR3 length is 14 residues. CDR3 sequence: CSAIPGRRNQPQHF. DNA of the CDR3: TGCAGTGCGATTCCGGGACGGCGCAATCAGCCCCAGCATTTT.